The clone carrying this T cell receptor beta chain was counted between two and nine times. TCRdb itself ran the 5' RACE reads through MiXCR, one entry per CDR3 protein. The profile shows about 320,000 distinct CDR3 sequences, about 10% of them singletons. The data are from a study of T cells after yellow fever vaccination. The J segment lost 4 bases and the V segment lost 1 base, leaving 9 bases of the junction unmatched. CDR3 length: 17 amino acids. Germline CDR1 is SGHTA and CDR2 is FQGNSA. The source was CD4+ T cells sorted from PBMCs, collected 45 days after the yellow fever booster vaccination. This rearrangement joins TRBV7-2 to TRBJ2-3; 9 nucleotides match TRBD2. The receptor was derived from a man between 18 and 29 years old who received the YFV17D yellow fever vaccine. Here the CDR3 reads CASSLVAGVSPPDTQYF. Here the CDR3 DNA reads TGTGCCAGCAGCTTAGTAGCGGGGGTTTCTCCCCCAGATACGCAGTATTTT. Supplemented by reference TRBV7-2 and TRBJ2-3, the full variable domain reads GAGVSQSPSNKVTEKGKDVELRCDPISGHTALYWYRQSLGQGLEFLIYFQGNSAPDKSGLPSDRFSAERTGGSVSTLTIQRTQQEDSAVYLCASSLVAGVSPPDTQYFGPGTRLTVL.